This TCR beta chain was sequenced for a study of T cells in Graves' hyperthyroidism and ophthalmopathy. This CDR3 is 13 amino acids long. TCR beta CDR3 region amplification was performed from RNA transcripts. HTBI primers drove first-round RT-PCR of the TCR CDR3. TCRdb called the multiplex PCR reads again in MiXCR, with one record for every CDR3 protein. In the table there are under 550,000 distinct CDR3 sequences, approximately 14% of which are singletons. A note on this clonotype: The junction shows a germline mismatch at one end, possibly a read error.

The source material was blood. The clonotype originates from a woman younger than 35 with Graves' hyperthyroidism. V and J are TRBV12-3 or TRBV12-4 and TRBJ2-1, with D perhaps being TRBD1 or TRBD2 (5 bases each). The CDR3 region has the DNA TGTGCCGGCAGTTTAAGGGGAGCCAACGAGCAGTTCTTC. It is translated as CAGSLRGANEQFF.